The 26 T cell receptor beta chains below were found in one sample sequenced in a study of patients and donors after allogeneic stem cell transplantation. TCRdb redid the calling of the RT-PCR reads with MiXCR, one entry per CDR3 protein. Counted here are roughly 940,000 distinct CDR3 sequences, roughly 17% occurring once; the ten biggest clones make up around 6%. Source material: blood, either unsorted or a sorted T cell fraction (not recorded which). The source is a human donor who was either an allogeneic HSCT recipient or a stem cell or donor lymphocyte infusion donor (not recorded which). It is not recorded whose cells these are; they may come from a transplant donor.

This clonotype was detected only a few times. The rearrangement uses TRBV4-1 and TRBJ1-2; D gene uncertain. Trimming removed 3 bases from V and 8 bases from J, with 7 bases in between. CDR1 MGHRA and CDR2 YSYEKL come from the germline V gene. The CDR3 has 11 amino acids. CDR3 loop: CASSQNEGYTF. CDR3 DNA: TGCGCCAGCAGCCAGAACGAGGGCTACACCTTC.

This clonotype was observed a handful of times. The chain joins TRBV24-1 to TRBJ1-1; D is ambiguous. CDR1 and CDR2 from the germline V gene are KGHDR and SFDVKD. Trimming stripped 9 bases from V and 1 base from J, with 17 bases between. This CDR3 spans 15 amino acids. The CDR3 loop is CATEKAADQNTEAFF. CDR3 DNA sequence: TGTGCCACCGAAAAGGCCGCAGACCAGAACACTGAAGCTTTCTTT.

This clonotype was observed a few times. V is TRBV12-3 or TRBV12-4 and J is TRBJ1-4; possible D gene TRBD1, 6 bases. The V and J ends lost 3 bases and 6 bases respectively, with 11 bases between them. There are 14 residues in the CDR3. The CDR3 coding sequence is TGTGCCAGCAGTTTGTGGGGGGCGGATGAAAAACTGTTTTTT. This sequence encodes CASSLWGADEKLFF.

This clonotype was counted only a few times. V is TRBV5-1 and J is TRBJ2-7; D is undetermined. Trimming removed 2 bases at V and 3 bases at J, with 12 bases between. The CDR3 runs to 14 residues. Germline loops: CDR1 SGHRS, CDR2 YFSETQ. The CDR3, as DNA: TGCGCCAGCAGCTTCCTTTGGCGGAACTACGAGCAGTACTTC. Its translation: CASSFLWRNYEQYF.

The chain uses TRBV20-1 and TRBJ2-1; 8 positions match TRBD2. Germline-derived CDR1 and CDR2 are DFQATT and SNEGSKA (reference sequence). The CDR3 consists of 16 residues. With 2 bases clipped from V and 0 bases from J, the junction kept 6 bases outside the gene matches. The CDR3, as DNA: TGCAGTGCTAGATTCTTAGCGGGGCTCTCCTACAATGAGCAGTTCTTC. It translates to CSARFLAGLSYNEQFF.

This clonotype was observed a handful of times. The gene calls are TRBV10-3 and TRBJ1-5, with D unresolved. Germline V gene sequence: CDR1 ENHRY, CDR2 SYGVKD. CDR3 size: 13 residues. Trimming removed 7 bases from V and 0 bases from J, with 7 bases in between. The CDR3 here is CAIKANSNQPQHF. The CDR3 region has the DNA TGTGCCATCAAGGCCAATAGCAATCAGCCCCAGCATTTT.

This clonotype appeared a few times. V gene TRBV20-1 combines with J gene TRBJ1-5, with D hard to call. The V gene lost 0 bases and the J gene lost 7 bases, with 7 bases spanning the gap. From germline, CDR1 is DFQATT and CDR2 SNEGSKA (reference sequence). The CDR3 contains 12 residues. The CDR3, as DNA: TGCAGTGCTAGAGATAATTCCCAGCCCCAGCATTTT. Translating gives CSARDNSQPQHF.

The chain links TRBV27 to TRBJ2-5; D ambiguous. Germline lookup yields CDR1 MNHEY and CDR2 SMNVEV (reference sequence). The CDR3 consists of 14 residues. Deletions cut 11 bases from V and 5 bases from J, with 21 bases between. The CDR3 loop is CASHAAGGRETQYF. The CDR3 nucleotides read TGTGCCTCTCACGCGGCCGGTGGCCGGGAGACCCAGTACTTC.

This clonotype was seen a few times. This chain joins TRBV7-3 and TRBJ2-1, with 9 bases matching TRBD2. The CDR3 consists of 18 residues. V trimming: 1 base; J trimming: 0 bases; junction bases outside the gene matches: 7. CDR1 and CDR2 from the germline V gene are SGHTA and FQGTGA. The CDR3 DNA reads TGTGCCAGCAGCTTAAATAGCGGGAGACCCAGCTCCTACAATGAGCAGTTCTTC. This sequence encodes CASSLNSGRPSSYNEQFF.

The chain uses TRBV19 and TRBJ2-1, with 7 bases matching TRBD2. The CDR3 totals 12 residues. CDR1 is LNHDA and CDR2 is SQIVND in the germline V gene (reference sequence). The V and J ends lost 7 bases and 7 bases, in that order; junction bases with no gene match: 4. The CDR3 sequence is CASNSGANEQFF. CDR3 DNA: TGTGCCAGTAACAGCGGGGCGAATGAGCAGTTCTTC. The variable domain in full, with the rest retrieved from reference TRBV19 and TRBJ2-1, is DGGITQSPKYLFRKEGQNVTLSCEQNLNHDAMYWYRQDPGQGLRLIYYSQIVNDFQKGDIAEGYSVSREKKESFPLTVTSAQKNPTAFYLCASNSGANEQFFGPGTRLTVL.

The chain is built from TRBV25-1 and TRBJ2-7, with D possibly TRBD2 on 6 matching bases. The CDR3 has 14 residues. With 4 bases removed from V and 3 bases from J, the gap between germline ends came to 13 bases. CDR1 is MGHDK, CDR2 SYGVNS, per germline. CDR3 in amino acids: CASSGSQRVYEQYF. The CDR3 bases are TGTGCCAGCAGTGGTTCTCAGCGGGTCTACGAGCAGTACTTC.

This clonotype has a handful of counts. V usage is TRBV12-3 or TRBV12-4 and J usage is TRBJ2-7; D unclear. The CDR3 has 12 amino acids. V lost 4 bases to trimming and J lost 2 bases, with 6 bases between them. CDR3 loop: CASSYYPYEQYF. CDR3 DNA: TGTGCCAGCAGTTATTACCCCTACGAGCAGTACTTC.

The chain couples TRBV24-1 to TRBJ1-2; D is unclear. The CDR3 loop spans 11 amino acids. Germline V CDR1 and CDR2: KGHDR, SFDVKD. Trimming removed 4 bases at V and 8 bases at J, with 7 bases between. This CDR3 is CATSDPRGYTF. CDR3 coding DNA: TGTGCCACCAGTGACCCAAGGGGCTACACCTTC.

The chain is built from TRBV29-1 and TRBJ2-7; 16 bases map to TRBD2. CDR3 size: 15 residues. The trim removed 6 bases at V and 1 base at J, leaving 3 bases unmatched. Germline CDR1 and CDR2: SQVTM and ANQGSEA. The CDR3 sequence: CSVGLAGGPSYEQYF. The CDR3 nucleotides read TGCAGCGTGGGACTAGCGGGAGGGCCTTCCTACGAGCAGTACTTC.

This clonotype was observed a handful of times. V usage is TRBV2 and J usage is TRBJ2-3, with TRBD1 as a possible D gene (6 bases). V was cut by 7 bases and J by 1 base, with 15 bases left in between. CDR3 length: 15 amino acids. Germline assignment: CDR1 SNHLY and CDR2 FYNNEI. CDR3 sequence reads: CASTETGYRTDTQYF. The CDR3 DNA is TGTGCCAGCACTGAGACAGGCTACCGCACAGATACGCAGTATTTT.

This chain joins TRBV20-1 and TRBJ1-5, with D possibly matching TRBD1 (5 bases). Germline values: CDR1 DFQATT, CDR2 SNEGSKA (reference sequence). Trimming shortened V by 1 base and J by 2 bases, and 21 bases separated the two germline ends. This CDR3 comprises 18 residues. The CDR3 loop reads CSARATLPGVAGNQPQHF. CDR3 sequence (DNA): TGCAGTGCTAGAGCCACCCTCCCGGGGGTTGCTGGCAATCAGCCCCAGCATTTT.

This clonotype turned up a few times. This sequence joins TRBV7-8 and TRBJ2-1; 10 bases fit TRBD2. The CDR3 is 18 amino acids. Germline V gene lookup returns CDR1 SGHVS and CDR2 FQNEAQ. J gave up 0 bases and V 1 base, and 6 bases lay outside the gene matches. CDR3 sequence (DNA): TGTGCCAGCAGCTTAGTATCTAGCGGGGGATCCTCCTACAATGAGCAGTTCTTC. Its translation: CASSLVSSGGSSYNEQFF.

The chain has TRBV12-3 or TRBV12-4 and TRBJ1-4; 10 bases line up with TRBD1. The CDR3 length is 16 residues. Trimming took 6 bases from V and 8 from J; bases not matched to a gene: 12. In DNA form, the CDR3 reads TGTGCCAGCAGCGTGCCTCTAGGGACAGGGGTCGAAAAACTGTTTTTT. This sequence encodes CASSVPLGTGVEKLFF.

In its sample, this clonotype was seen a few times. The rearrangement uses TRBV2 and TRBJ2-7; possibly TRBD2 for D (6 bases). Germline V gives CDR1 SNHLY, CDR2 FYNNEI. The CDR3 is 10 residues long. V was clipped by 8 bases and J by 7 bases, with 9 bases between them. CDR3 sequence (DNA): TGTGCCAGCGGAGGGTGGGAGCAGTACTTC. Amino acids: CASGGWEQYF.

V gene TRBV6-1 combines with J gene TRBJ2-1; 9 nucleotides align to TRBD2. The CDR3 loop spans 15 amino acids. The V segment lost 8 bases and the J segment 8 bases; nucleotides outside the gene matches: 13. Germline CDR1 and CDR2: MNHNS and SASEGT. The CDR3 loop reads CASDRYSGSGDEQFF. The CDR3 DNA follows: TGTGCCAGCGATCGATATAGCGGGAGCGGTGATGAGCAGTTCTTC.

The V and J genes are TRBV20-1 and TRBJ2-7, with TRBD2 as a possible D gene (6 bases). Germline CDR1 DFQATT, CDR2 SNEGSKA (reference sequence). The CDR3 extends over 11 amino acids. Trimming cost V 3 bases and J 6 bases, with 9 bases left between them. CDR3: CSASGEAEQYF. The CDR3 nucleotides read TGCAGTGCTAGTGGGGAGGCCGAGCAGTACTTC.

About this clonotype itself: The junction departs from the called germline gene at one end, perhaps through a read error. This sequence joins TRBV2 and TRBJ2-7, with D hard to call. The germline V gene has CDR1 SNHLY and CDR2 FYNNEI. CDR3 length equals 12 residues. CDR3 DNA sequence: TGTGCCAGCAGTTTGATGATACCACCAAACACCTTC. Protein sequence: CASSLMIPPNTF.

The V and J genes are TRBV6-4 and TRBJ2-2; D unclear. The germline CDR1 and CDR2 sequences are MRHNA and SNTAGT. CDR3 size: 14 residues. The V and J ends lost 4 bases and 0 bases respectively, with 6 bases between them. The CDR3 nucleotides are TGTGCCAGCAGTGGGTTCTCGAACACCGGGGAGCTGTTTTTT. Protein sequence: CASSGFSNTGELFF.

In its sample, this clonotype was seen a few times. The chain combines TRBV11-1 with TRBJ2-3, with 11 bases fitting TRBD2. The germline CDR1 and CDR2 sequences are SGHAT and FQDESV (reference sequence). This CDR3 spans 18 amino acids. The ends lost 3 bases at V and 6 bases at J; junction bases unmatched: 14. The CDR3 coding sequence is TGTGCCAGCAGCTTTCGCCCCGGGACTAGCGGATCCACGGATACGCAGTATTTT. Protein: CASSFRPGTSGSTDTQYF.

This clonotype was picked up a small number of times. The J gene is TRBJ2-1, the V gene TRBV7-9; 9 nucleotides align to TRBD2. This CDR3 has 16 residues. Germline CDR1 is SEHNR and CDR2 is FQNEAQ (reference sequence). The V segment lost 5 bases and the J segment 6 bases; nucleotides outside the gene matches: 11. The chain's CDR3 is CASSVPTSGLANEQFF. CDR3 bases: TGTGCCAGCAGCGTACCTACTAGCGGGCTTGCCAATGAGCAGTTCTTC.

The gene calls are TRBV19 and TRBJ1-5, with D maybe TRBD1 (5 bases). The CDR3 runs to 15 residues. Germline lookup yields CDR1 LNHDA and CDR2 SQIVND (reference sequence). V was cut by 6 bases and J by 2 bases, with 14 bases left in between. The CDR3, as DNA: TGTGCCAGTAGCTTCGGGGGGAGAGGCAATCAGCCCCAGCATTTT. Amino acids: CASSFGGRGNQPQHF.